These T cell receptor beta chains were read from a single sample in a study of blood T cell repertoires in COVID-19. Profiled with immunoSEQ multiplex PCR; TCRdb holds only in-frame clones, not every one. Of around 200,000 clones detected, 87% appear once; the ten largest clones hold 0.85% to 0.95%. The specimen was peripheral blood. These receptors were collected from a young woman who had recovered from COVID-19. CDR3s include the opening cysteine and the closing phenylalanine or tryptophan. Fields, in order: clone size, V gene, CDR3 length, J gene, CDR3 protein. Rows may omit the clone size; those that give it use once, few, many or a size class.

>-|TRBV20-1|9|TRBJ2-5
CSGGETQYF
>-|TRBV5-1|15|TRBJ2-2
CASSRGGANTGELFF
>-|TRBV6-4|13|TRBJ2-1
CASSVQGKDEQFF
>-|TRBV19|17|TRBJ2-3
CASSIVGRGAGTDTQYF
>-|TRBV6-6|15|TRBJ1-3
CASSHREFSGNTIYF
>-|TRBV15|15|TRBJ2-2
CATSREAGSTGELFF
>-|TRBV6-5|14|TRBJ2-7
CASSYSRGGGGQYF
>-|TRBV5-1|14|TRBJ1-6
CASSTTGVNSPLHF
>-|TRBV5-4|15|TRBJ2-1
CASSLGGRDYNEQFF
>-|TRBV5-1|15|TRBJ1-2
CASSSPEGGHYGYTF
>-|TRBV3-1/TRBV3-2|15|TRBJ1-2
CASSQAAQGNYGYTF
>-|TRBV18|15|TRBJ1-6
CASSGGSSYNSPLHF
>-|TRBV19|14|TRBJ2-3
CASSIALRSGTQYF
>-|TRBV7-6|16|TRBJ2-1
CASSATGSGVHNEQFF
>-|TRBV18|11|TRBJ2-1
CASSPRTEQFF
>-|TRBV30|16|TRBJ2-1
CAWSVPGLAGGPRQFF
>-|TRBV7-2|13|TRBJ2-5
CASSLGQAGTQYF
>-|TRBV4-2|14|TRBJ2-3
CASSQDRWTDTQYF
>-|TRBV7-2|18|TRBJ2-3
CASSLEGTSGGSADTQYF
>once|TRBV4-1|17|TRBJ1-5
CASSHQWVGGSNQPQHF
>once|TRBV9|17|TRBJ1-6
CASSPSSKGAPGSPLHF
>-|TRBV6-2/TRBV6-3|16|TRBJ1-2
CASSPAPGQRKGGYTF
>-|TRBV5-4|17|TRBJ2-5
CASSLVGGRGKQETQYF
>once|TRBV2|14|TRBJ1-1
CASRTGSPSTEAFF
>-|TRBV10-3|19|TRBJ2-6
CAISKGQTLKFSGANVLTF
>-|TRBV19|15|TRBJ2-5
CASSMTSGGAETQYF
>-|TRBV11-1|14|TRBJ1-1
CASSSRQASTEAFF
>few|TRBV5-5|17|TRBJ1-5
CASSSRGFLSGNQPQHF
>-|TRBV7-3|15|TRBJ2-1
CASSPLSGGAGEQFF
>-|TRBV5-8|15|TRBJ1-2
CASSLRVRGGGGYTF
>-|TRBV5-1|14|TRBJ1-2
CASRRPGANYGYTF
>-|TRBV2|15|TRBJ2-1
CASSQRDSSSNEQFF
>-|TRBV29-1|14|TRBJ2-5
CSVGQRGGGETQYF
>once|TRBV7-2|13|TRBJ1-2
CASSLQYAYGYTF
>-|TRBV11-2|13|TRBJ1-1
CASSYGLGADAFF
>-|TRBV23-1|12|TRBJ1-1
CASSQARSLAPF
>-|TRBV7-9|13|TRBJ1-2
CASSPGQGGGYTF
>-|TRBV6-2/TRBV6-3|16|TRBJ2-3
CASSYSWDSSTDTQYF
>-|TRBV7-7|15|TRBJ2-1
CASSPYSGSYNEQFF
>-|TRBV5-1|14|TRBJ1-1
CASSLSVRNTEAFF
>once|TRBV7-9|12|TRBJ1-6
CASSGGFGPLHF
>-|TRBV27|16|TRBJ2-1
CASSTRLAASGNEQFF
>-|TRBV24-1|18|TRBJ2-1
CATSDSILAGGPYNEQFF
>once|TRBV2|16|TRBJ2-2
CASSELAGGRTGELFF
>-|TRBV7-8|16|TRBJ2-1
CASSQYRTTSYNEQFF
>-|TRBV2|14|TRBJ2-5
CASWIGGHQETQYF
>-|TRBV4-1|14|TRBJ2-3
CASSSRQGTDTQYF
>-|TRBV30|14|TRBJ1-2
CAWSAFRQAHGYTF
>once|TRBV19|16|TRBJ2-4
CASSVPTGTSGNIQYF
>once|TRBV28|14|TRBJ2-7
CASSWGVSSYEQYF
>-|TRBV28|14|TRBJ2-1
CASSAGLPREKQFF
>-|TRBV7-9|14|TRBJ1-2
CASSPPWTDYGYTF
>-|TRBV27|15|TRBJ1-5
CASSLWSRSNQPQHF
>-|TRBV7-2|16|TRBJ1-3
CASSSPRRGQGNTIYF
>-|TRBV9|17|TRBJ2-5
CASSVGARLAGDETQYF
>-|TRBV9|17|TRBJ2-2
CASSVEGTDSFTGELFF
>-|TRBV7-8|15|TRBJ1-5
CASSSGTDSNQPQHF
>-|TRBV19|15|TRBJ1-5
CASSRDRGSNQPQHF
>-|TRBV9|14|TRBJ1-1
CASSVRSGFTEAFF